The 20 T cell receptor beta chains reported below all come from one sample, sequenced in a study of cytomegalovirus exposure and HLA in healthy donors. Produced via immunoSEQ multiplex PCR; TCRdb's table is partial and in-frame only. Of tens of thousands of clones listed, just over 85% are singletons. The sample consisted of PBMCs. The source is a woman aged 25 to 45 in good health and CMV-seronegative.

The CDR3 nucleotides read TGCGCCAGCAGCTTGGGGGGCACTTCTAACTATGGCTACACCTTC. As protein: CASSLGGTSNYGYTF. The chain joins TRBV5-1 to TRBJ1-2, with D perhaps matching TRBD1 (5 bases). Per germline, CDR1 SGHRS and CDR2 YFSETQ. With 0 bases removed from V and 0 bases from J, the gap between germline ends came to 9 bases. This CDR3 contains 15 residues. The full variable domain, completed using reference TRBV5-1 and TRBJ1-2, is KAGVTQTPRYLIKTRGQQVTLSCSPISGHRSVSWYQQTPGQGLQFLFEYFSETQRNKGNFPGRFSGRQFSNSRSEMNVSTLELGDSALYLCASSLGGTSNYGYTFGSGTRLTVV.

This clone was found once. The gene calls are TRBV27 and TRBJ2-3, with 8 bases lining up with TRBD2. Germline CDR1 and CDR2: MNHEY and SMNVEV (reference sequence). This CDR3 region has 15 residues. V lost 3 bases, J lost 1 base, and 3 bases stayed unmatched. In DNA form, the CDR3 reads TGTGCCAGCAGTTTTCGGCGGGAGGGCACAGATACGCAGTATTTT. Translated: CASSFRREGTDTQYF.

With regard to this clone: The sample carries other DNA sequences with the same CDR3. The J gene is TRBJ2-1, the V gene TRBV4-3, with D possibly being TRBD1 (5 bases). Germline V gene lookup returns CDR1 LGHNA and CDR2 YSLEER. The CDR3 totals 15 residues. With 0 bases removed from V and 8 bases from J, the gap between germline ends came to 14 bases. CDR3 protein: CASSQDLPGRDEQFF. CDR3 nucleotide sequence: TGCGCCAGCAGCCAAGATCTCCCGGGCAGGGATGAGCAGTTCTTC.

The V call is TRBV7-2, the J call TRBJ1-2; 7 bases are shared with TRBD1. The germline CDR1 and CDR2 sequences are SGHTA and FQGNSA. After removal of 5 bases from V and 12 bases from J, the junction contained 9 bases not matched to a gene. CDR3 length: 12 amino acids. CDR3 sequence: CASSTVPGGDTF. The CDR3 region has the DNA TGTGCCAGCAGCACCGTACCAGGGGGTGACACCTTC.

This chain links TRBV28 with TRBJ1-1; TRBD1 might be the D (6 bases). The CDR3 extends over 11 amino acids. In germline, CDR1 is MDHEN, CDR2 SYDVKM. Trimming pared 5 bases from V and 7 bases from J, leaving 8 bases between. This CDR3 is CASSTQGEAFF. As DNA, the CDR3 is TGTGCCAGCAGTACACAGGGTGAAGCTTTCTTT. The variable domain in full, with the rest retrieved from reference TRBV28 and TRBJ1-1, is DVKVTQSSRYLVKRTGEKVFLECVQDMDHENMFWYRQDPGLGLRLIYFSYDVKMKEKGDIPEGYSVSREKKERFSLILESASTNQTSMYLCASSTQGEAFFGQGTRLTVV.

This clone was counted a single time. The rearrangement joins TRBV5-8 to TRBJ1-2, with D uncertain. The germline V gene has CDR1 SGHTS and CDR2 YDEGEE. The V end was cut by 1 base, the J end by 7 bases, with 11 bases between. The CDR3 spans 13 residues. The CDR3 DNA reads TGTGCCAGCAGCTTGAGGGATAGCGGTGGCTACACCTTC. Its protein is CASSLRDSGGYTF.

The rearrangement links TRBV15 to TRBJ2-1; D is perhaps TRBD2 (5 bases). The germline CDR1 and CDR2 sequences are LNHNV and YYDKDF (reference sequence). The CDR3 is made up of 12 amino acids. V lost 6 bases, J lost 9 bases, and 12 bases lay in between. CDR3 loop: CATSPGWSEQFF. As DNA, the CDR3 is TGTGCCACCAGTCCGGGATGGAGTGAGCAGTTCTTC.

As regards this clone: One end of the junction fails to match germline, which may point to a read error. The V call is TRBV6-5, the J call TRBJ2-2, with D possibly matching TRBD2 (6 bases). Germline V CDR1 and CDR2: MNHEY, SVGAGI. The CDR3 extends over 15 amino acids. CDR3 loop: CASNYARDGTGELFF. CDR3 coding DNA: TGTGCCAGCAATTACGCGCGGGATGGTACCGGGGAGCTGTTTTTT.

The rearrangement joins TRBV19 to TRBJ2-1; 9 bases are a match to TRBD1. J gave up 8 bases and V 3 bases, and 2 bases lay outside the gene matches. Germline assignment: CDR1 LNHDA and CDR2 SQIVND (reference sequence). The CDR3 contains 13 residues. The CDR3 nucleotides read TGTGCCAGTAGTATGGGACAGGGCGATGAGCAGTTCTTC. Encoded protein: CASSMGQGDEQFF.

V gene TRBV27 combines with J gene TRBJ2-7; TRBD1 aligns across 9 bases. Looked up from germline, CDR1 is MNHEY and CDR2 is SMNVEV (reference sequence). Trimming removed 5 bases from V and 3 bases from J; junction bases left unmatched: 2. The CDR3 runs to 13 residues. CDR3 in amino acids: CASSETGGYEQYF. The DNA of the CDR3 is TGTGCCAGCAGTGAGACAGGGGGCTACGAGCAGTACTTC.

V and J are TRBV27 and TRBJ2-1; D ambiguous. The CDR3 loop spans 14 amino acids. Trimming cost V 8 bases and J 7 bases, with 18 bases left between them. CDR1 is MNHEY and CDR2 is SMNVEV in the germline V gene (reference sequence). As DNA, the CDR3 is TGTGCCAGCTTCCCCTTCCCCAGCGTAAATGAGCAGTTCTTC. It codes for CASFPFPSVNEQFF.

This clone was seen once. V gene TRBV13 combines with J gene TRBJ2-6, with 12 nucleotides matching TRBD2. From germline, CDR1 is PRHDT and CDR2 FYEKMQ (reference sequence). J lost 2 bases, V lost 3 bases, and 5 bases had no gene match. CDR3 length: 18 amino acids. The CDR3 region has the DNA TGTGCCAGCAGCTTCCGACGACTAGCGGGAGCTGGGGCCAACGTCCTGACTTTC. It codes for CASSFRRLAGAGANVLTF.

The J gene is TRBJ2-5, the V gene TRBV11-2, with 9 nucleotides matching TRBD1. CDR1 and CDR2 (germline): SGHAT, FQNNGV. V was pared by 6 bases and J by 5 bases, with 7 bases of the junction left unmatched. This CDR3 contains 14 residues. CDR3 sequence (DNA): TGTGCCAGCAGGGCCGGGACAGGGCACGAGACCCAGTACTTC. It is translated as CASRAGTGHETQYF.

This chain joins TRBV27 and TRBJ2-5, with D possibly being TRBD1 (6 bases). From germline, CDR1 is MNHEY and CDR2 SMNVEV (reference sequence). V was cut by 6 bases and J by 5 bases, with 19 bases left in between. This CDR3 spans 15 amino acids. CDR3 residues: CASRFLLGAAETQYF. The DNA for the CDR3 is TGTGCCAGCAGGTTCCTGCTGGGGGCTGCGGAGACCCAGTACTTC.

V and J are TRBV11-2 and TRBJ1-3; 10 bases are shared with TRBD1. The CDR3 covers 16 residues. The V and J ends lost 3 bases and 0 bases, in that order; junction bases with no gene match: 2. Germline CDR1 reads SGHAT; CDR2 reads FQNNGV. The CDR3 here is CASSLTGGSSGNTIYF. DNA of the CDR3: TGTGCCAGCAGCTTGACAGGGGGCTCCTCTGGAAACACCATATATTTT.

The CDR3 coding sequence is TGTGCCAGCAGCCTTCTTTCAGGGTATCCAGAGACCCAGTACTTC. This gives the protein CASSLLSGYPETQYF. This chain joins TRBV11-2 and TRBJ2-5, with D possibly matching TRBD1 (5 bases). The germline V and J ends were trimmed by 5 bases and 4 bases, with 17 bases remaining between them. The germline V gene encodes CDR1 SGHAT and CDR2 FQNNGV. The CDR3 consists of 15 residues.

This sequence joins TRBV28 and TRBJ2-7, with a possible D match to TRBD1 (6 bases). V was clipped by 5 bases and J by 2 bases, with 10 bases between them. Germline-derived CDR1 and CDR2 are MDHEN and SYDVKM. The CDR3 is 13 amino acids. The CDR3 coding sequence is TGTGCCAGCAGTGATGGACAGACCTACGAGCAGTACTTC. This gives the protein CASSDGQTYEQYF.

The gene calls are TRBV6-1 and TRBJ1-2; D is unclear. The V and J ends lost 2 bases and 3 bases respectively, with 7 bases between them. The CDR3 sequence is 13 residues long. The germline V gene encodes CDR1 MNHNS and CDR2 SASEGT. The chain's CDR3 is CASSEPDYYGYTF. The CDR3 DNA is TGTGCCAGCAGTGAACCCGACTACTATGGCTACACCTTC.

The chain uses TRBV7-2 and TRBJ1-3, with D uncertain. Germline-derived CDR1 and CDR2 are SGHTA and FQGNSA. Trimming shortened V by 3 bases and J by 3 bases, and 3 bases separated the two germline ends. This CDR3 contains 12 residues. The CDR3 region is CASSFFGNTIYF. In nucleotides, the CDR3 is TGTGCCAGCAGCTTCTTTGGAAACACCATATATTTT.

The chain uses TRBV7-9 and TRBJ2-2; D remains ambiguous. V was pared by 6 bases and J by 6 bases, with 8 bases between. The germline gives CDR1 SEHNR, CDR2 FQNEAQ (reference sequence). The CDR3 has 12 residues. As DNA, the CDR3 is TGTGCCAGCAGTTACATCCCCGGGGAGCTGTTTTTT. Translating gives CASSYIPGELFF.